This TCR beta chain was sequenced for a study of CD8 T cells in ankylosing spondylitis. In making TCR beta libraries, quantitative 5'-RACE with molecular barcodes was used. TCRdb itself ran the 5' RACE reads through MiXCR, one entry per CDR3 protein. Among fewer than 400,000 distinct CDR3 sequences listed, 6.5% to 10% were seen once. About this clonotype itself: The antigen is not known.

Study-level results: In ankylosing spondylitis blood, a motif of seven to nine highly homologous TCR beta variants appeared characteristic. Earlier studies detected some motif variants in reactive arthritis synovial fluid and blood. Enrichment of disease-linked clones was reportedly significant in matched ankylosing spondylitis synovial fluid.

Trimming pared 8 bases from V and 5 bases from J, leaving 12 bases between. CDR3 size: 12 residues. Germline assignment: CDR1 WSHSY and CDR2 SAAADI. This sequence originates from a male donor with ankylosing spondylitis. The sequenced sample was blood, either unsorted or a sorted T cell fraction (not recorded which). The V and J genes are TRBV10-2 and TRBJ2-5, with D perhaps being TRBD1 or TRBD2 (6 bases each). CDR3 sequence (DNA): TGCGCCAGCGGAGGGGGAAGGGAGACCCAGTACTTC. Protein: CASGGGRETQYF.